This entry concerns a single T cell receptor (beta chain). This sample was taken from a study of control samples from healthy donors and cancer patients. Sequencing used immunoSEQ multiplex PCR; TCRdb keeps in-frame clones, though not all of them. The sample yields about 82,000 clones, 94% seen once. This CDR3 comprises 12 residues. V dropped 6 bases and J dropped 0 bases, with 6 bases sitting between them. In germline, CDR1 is SNHLY, CDR2 FYNNEI. The rearrangement joins TRBV2 to TRBJ2-7; possibly TRBD1 for D (5 bases). This clonotype was obtained from a woman aged 18-30 years in good health. The specimen sequenced was blood. CDR3 in DNA: TGTGCCAGCAGACAGGACTCCTACGAGCAGTACTTC. Its translation: CASRQDSYEQYF.